These 22 T cell receptor beta chains were all obtained from the same sample, sequenced in a study of neurological immune-mediated disorders. In TCRdb, the 5' RACE reads were re-called with MiXCR into one record per CDR3 protein. The table has 45,000 to 55,000 distinct CDR3 sequences, 3% to 3.5% seen once. Specimen: PBMCs. These TCRs come from a man aged 35-49 years with multiple sclerosis.

This clonotype was detected ten times or more. The chain recombines TRBV20-1 with TRBJ2-2; D call uncertain. Germline V gene data show CDR1 as DFQATT and CDR2 as SNEGSKA (reference sequence). The CDR3 contains 14 residues. The ends were cut back, 5 bases at V and 1 base at J, with 11 bases in the middle. The CDR3 bases are TGCAGTGCTCCCTCCGGCGGGAACACCGGGGAGCTGTTTTTT. Protein product: CSAPSGGNTGELFF.

There are many counts of this clonotype. The chain couples TRBV6-5 to TRBJ2-5; weak D call: TRBD2 (6 bases). The V end was cut by 2 bases, the J end by 4 bases, with 17 bases between. The CDR3 has 16 residues. From germline, CDR1 is MNHEY and CDR2 SVGAGI. The CDR3 spells CASSYGGRKVGETQYF. CDR3 DNA: TGTGCCAGCAGTTACGGGGGGAGAAAGGTCGGAGAGACCCAGTACTTC.

This clonotype has a count of ten or more. The CDR3 protein is CAWSVGGAGNTIYF. DNA for the CDR3: TGTGCCTGGAGTGTTGGAGGGGCTGGAAACACCATATATTTT. The rearrangement uses TRBV30 and TRBJ1-3, with a tentative D call TRBD1 (5 bases). This CDR3 region has 14 residues. CDR1 and CDR2 (germline): GTSNPN, SVGIG (reference sequence). The V end was cut by 0 bases, the J end by 2 bases, with 8 bases between. The entire variable domain, with the rest obtained from reference TRBV30 and TRBJ1-3, is as follows: SQTIHQWPATLVQPVGSPLSLECTVEGTSNPNLYWYRQAAGRGLQLLFYSVGIGQISSEVPQNLSASRPQDRQFILSSKKLLLSDSGFYLCAWSVGGAGNTIYFGEGSWLTVV.

In the case of this clonotype: A read error is possible here, since a much larger clone lies one base away. This CDR3 is CASSVGSRETGELFF. DNA of the CDR3: TGCGCCAGCAGCGTTGGGTCCAGGGAGACCGGGGAGCTGTTTTTT. The chain has TRBV5-1 and TRBJ2-2; D may be TRBD1 or TRBD2 (5 bases each). This CDR3 has 15 amino acids. Trimming pared 4 bases from V and 5 bases from J, leaving 15 bases between. Germline lookup yields CDR1 SGHRS and CDR2 YFSETQ.

This clonotype was detected ten times or more. The chain recombines TRBV4-1 with TRBJ2-1, with a weak D call TRBD2 (6 bases). Germline lookup yields CDR1 MGHRA and CDR2 YSYEKL. V lost 2 bases and J lost 5, with 13 bases in between. The CDR3 has 15 residues. CDR3 sequence: CASSQPRRGNNEQFF. Written as DNA, the CDR3 is TGCGCCAGCAGCCAACCGCGGCGGGGTAACAATGAGCAGTTCTTC.

This clonotype was recorded many times. The V and J genes are TRBV5-1 and TRBJ2-7, with 7 bases that match TRBD1. In germline, CDR1 is SGHRS, CDR2 YFSETQ. Trimming removed 4 bases from V and 0 bases from J; junction bases left unmatched: 7. This CDR3 is built from 15 residues. CDR3 nucleotide sequence: TGCGCCAGCAGCCCAAGGGGGCAGAGCTCCTACGAGCAGTACTTC. This gives the protein CASSPRGQSSYEQYF.

This chain links TRBV6-5 with TRBJ1-1, with D possibly TRBD1 on 5 matching bases. CDR3 size: 14 residues. The germline V gene has CDR1 MNHEY and CDR2 SVGAGI. Trimming shortened V by 6 bases and J by 8 bases, and 19 bases separated the two germline ends. This CDR3 is CASRLAGERGEAFF. For the CDR3, the DNA is TGTGCCAGCAGGCTGGCAGGCGAACGGGGCGAAGCTTTCTTT.

This clonotype occurred many times. The V gene is TRBV6-5, the J gene TRBJ2-7, with 10 nucleotides matching TRBD1. The CDR3 is made up of 14 amino acids. The V gene end was trimmed by 7 bases and the J gene end by 4 bases; junction bases not matched to a gene: 7. Germline V gives CDR1 MNHEY, CDR2 SVGAGI. The CDR3 sequence: CASNLDRGRYEQYF. The CDR3 bases are TGTGCCAGCAACCTAGACAGGGGGCGATACGAGCAGTACTTC.

The table lists this clonotype with many counts. The J gene is TRBJ2-1, the V gene TRBV29-1; D is undetermined. The ends were cut back, 0 bases at V and 8 bases at J, with 23 bases in the middle. CDR3 length: 17 residues. Germline CDR1 SQVTM, CDR2 ANQGSEA. The CDR3 bases are TGCAGCGTTGAAGAGCTAGGTTCGAGGCCCCCTGTGTATGAGCAGTTCTTC. Its protein is CSVEELGSRPPVYEQFF.

This clonotype was seen at least ten times. This rearrangement joins TRBV20-1 to TRBJ2-5; TRBD2 might be the D (5 bases). CDR1 is DFQATT and CDR2 is SNEGSKA in the germline V gene (reference sequence). Trimming removed 3 bases at V and 0 bases at J, with 8 bases between. The CDR3 extends over 13 amino acids. The CDR3 DNA follows: TGCAGTGCTAGTGACGGGGACCAAGAGACCCAGTACTTC. It is translated as CSASDGDQETQYF.

This clonotype was found many times. The gene calls are TRBV5-1 and TRBJ2-2; D remains ambiguous. CDR1 is SGHRS, CDR2 YFSETQ, per germline. This CDR3 spans 14 amino acids. The V end lost 2 bases, the J end lost 3 bases, and 8 bases lay between the germline ends. The CDR3 loop reads CASSFPADTGELFF. CDR3 sequence (DNA): TGCGCCAGCAGCTTCCCTGCGGACACCGGGGAGCTGTTTTTT.

This clonotype was picked up many times. J is TRBJ2-3 and V is TRBV5-1, with 11 nucleotides matching TRBD2. Germline CDR1 is SGHRS and CDR2 is YFSETQ. The CDR3 sequence is 16 residues long. V lost 4 bases to trimming and J lost 2 bases; unmatched junction nucleotides: 6. This chain's CDR3 is CASSVLAGGPTDTQYF. The CDR3 DNA is TGCGCCAGCAGCGTCCTAGCGGGGGGACCCACAGATACGCAGTATTTT.

This clonotype was observed at least ten times. This chain joins TRBV12-3 or TRBV12-4 and TRBJ2-3; 7 positions agree with TRBD2. After removal of 4 bases from V and 0 bases from J, the junction contained 10 bases not matched to a gene. This CDR3 has 17 amino acids. Here the CDR3 reads CASSSTSQSPSTDTQYF. The CDR3, as DNA: TGTGCCAGCAGTTCGACTAGCCAGAGCCCTAGCACAGATACGCAGTATTTT.

This clonotype was observed many times. This chain links TRBV11-3 with TRBJ2-5; D may be TRBD2 (5 bases). There are 17 residues in the CDR3. Trimming removed 5 bases from V and 2 bases from J, with 21 bases in between. CDR1 SGHNT and CDR2 YENEEA come from the germline V gene. As DNA, the CDR3 is TGTGCCAGCAGCCCCTTAGAGGCGACCCCGGGGCAAGAGACCCAGTACTTC. The encoded protein is CASSPLEATPGQETQYF. Full variable domain (outside the CDR3, taken from reference TRBV11-3 and TRBJ2-5): EAGVVQSPRYKIIEKKQPVAFWCNPISGHNTLYWYLQNLGQGPELLIRYENEEAVDDSQLPKDRFSAERLKGVDSTLKIQPAELGDSAVYLCASSPLEATPGQETQYFGPGTRLLVL.

This clonotype rates as medium-sized (0.01 to 0.1%). This rearrangement joins TRBV5-1 to TRBJ2-5; 9 bases line up with TRBD2. V lost 0 bases, J lost 3 bases, and 3 bases stayed unmatched. The CDR3 contains 15 residues. CDR1 and CDR2 (germline): SGHRS, YFSETQ. The CDR3 loop reads CASSLDGGGEETQYF. The CDR3 DNA reads TGCGCCAGCAGCTTGGACGGCGGGGGGGAAGAGACCCAGTACTTC.

This clonotype was counted at least ten times. The chain has TRBV19 and TRBJ1-6; 12 bases are shared with TRBD1. V gave up 7 bases and J gave up 10 bases; unmatched junction bases: 5. The CDR3 is 14 residues long. CDR1 LNHDA and CDR2 SQIVND come from the germline V gene (reference sequence). CDR3 sequence (DNA): TGTGCCAGTACCGGGACAGGGGGCTTCTCACCCCTCCACTTT. It specifies CASTGTGGFSPLHF.

This clonotype was counted many times. V and J are TRBV4-1 and TRBJ2-3, with 10 bases identical to TRBD2. V gave up 0 bases and J gave up 2 bases; unmatched junction bases: 5. Germline CDR1 is MGHRA and CDR2 is YSYEKL. This CDR3 has 17 amino acids. The CDR3 region has the DNA TGCGCCAGCAGCCAAGATCGGACTAGCGGAAACACAGATACGCAGTATTTT. Residues: CASSQDRTSGNTDTQYF.

This clonotype has ten or more counts. The chain uses TRBV10-3 and TRBJ1-6; a weak D match, TRBD1 (5 bases). From germline, CDR1 is ENHRY and CDR2 SYGVKD. The CDR3 sequence is 13 residues long. Trimming cost V 10 bases and J 7 bases, with 14 bases left between them. The DNA of the CDR3 is TGTGCCAAACGACAGTCAGAAAATTCACCCCTCCACTTT. Its protein product is CAKRQSENSPLHF.

This clonotype was seen ten or more times. V and J are TRBV7-9 and TRBJ2-3; TRBD2 agrees at 10 bases. Germline lookup yields CDR1 SEHNR and CDR2 FQNEAQ (reference sequence). V shed 2 bases, J shed 14 bases, and the junction held 4 bases outside the gene matches. The CDR3 is 12 residues long. The CDR3 DNA reads as TGTGCCAGCAGCTTAAGTCTAGCGGGGGCGTATTTT. This gives the protein CASSLSLAGAYF.

This clonotype was counted at least ten times. V gene TRBV5-1 combines with J gene TRBJ2-3; 11 nucleotides match TRBD2. CDR1 is SGHRS, CDR2 YFSETQ, per germline. The ends lost 6 bases at V and 2 bases at J; junction bases unmatched: 2. The CDR3 runs to 14 residues. The CDR3 loop reads CASTSGGNTDTQYF. For the CDR3, the DNA is TGCGCCAGCACTAGCGGGGGGAACACAGATACGCAGTATTTT.

This clonotype was recorded many times. The chain uses TRBV4-2 and TRBJ2-6; 9 positions match TRBD2. Germline CDR1 LGHNA, CDR2 YNFKEQ. With 2 bases clipped from V and 2 bases from J, the junction kept 10 bases outside the gene matches. The length of the CDR3 is 19 residues. CDR3 bases: TGTGCCAGCAGCCAAACTGATCTAGCGGGGATAACTGGGGCCAACGTCCTGACTTTC. Encoded protein: CASSQTDLAGITGANVLTF.

This clonotype has at least ten counts. V usage is TRBV5-1 and J usage is TRBJ1-2; D uncertain. Trimming removed 0 bases from V and 4 bases from J, with 10 bases in between. The CDR3 contains 14 residues. Germline V lookup: CDR1 SGHRS, CDR2 YFSETQ. Written as DNA, the CDR3 is TGCGCCAGCAGCTTGGAACAGCGGGGCTATGGCTACACCTTC. This gives the protein CASSLEQRGYGYTF.